The rows below give T cell receptor beta chains drawn from one sample of a study of blood T cell repertoires in COVID-19. Data came from immunoSEQ multiplex PCR; TCRdb stores just in-frame clones and leaves some out. The sample contains around 190,000 clones, about 82% of which appear only once. The sequenced sample consisted of PBMCs or T cells enriched from blood (not recorded which). The receptors here all came from a man in his forties or fifties with acute COVID-19. Both conserved end residues are part of each CDR3. A D gene is named only where the DNA matches it firmly. Expanded clones are given a class, and other clones once, few, many or no size at all.

D gene	V gene	J gene	clone size	CDR3 protein	CDR3 DNA
NA	TRBV10-1	TRBJ1-2	NA	CASSEKGKYGYTF	TGCGCCAGCAGTGAAAAGGGGAAGTATGGCTACACCTTC
TRBD1	TRBV20-1	TRBJ2-1	NA	CSASPGQAYNEQFF	TGCAGTGCTAGTCCTGGACAGGCCTACAATGAGCAGTTCTTC
NA	TRBV7-2	TRBJ2-4	NA	CASSLTVLAKNIQYF	TGTGCCAGCAGCTTAACAGTTTTAGCCAAAAACATTCAGTACTTC
NA	TRBV25-1	TRBJ1-3	NA	CASSGSSGNTIYF	TGTGCCAGCAGTGGGAGTTCTGGAAACACCATATATTTT
NA	TRBV4-1	TRBJ2-7	few	CASSHGHSYEQYF	TGCGCCAGCAGCCACGGACACTCCTACGAGCAGTACTTC
NA	TRBV5-5	TRBJ1-2	NA	CASSLRDQENYGYTF	TGTGCCAGCAGCCTGCGGGATCAGGAGAACTATGGCTACACCTTC
TRBD2	TRBV9	TRBJ2-1	NA	CASSLQRGLAGVREQFF	TGTGCCAGCAGCCTTCAGAGAGGACTAGCGGGAGTTAGGGAGCAGTTCTTC
NA	TRBV6-5	TRBJ2-1	NA	CASSYFAEEGLEQFF	TGTGCCAGCAGTTACTTTGCTGAGGAGGGACTTGAGCAGTTCTTC
NA	TRBV12-3/TRBV12-4	TRBJ1-2	once	CASRIGGKYGYTF	TGTGCCAGCAGGATTGGGGGCAAATATGGCTACACCTTC
NA	TRBV4-2	TRBJ2-3	NA	CASSQEWGGEDTQYF	TGTGCCAGCAGCCAAGAGTGGGGGGGCGAGGATACGCAGTATTTT
NA	TRBV7-2	TRBJ2-7	NA	CASSLASVAYEQYF	TGTGCCAGCAGCTTAGCTAGCGTAGCCTACGAGCAGTACTTC
NA	TRBV9	TRBJ1-6	NA	CASSVAGRGNSPLHF	TGTGCCAGCAGCGTAGCAGGGCGGGGCAATTCACCCCTCCACTTT
TRBD2	TRBV4-1	TRBJ2-1	NA	CASSQGSGTNEQFF	TGCGCCAGCAGCCAAGGTAGCGGGACGAATGAGCAGTTCTTC
TRBD2	TRBV30	TRBJ2-3	NA	CAWSRLAGPTDTQYF	TGTGCCTGGAGTAGACTAGCGGGGCCCACAGATACGCAGTATTTT
NA	TRBV9	TRBJ2-7	NA	CASSVDGGRAYEQYF	TGTGCCAGCAGCGTAGACGGGGGTCGGGCCTACGAGCAGTACTTC
TRBD1	TRBV29-1	TRBJ1-1	NA	CSVVVRGQVVNTEAFF	TGCAGCGTTGTAGTTAGGGGGCAGGTAGTGAACACTGAAGCTTTCTTT
NA	TRBV5-1	TRBJ1-2	NA	CASSLSPENYGYTF	TGCGCCAGCAGCTTGTCCCCCGAGAACTATGGCTACACCTTC
NA	TRBV11-1	TRBJ1-1	NA	CASSLAGQGKYTEAFF	TGTGCCAGCAGCTTAGCAGGGCAGGGGAAGTACACTGAAGCTTTCTTT
TRBD1	TRBV25-1	TRBJ2-7	many	CASGGDRVYEQYF	TGTGCCAGCGGGGGAGACAGGGTTTACGAGCAGTACTTC
TRBD1	TRBV5-4	TRBJ1-5	NA	CASSERTGTYSNQPQHF	TGTGCCAGCAGCGAAAGGACAGGGACCTATAGCAATCAGCCCCAGCATTTT
NA	TRBV9	TRBJ2-7	few	CASSVGPGAPYEQYF	TGTGCCAGCAGCGTAGGTCCAGGGGCCCCTTACGAGCAGTACTTC
NA	TRBV6-5	TRBJ2-5	NA	CASSYGGLETQYF	TGTGCCAGCAGTTACGGAGGGCTGGAGACCCAGTACTTC
TRBD1	TRBV19	TRBJ1-1	few	CASSIDRALLVFF	TGTGCCAGTAGTATTGACAGGGCGCTACTGGTTTTCTTT
TRBD1	TRBV9	TRBJ2-6	NA	CASSVGTASGANVLTF	TGTGCCAGCAGCGTGGGGACAGCCTCTGGGGCCAACGTCCTGACTTTC
TRBD1	TRBV24-1	TRBJ2-7	once	CATSDHRTGGYEQYF	TGTGCCACCAGTGATCACCGGACAGGGGGCTACGAGCAGTACTTC
NA	TRBV2	TRBJ2-5	NA	CASSFYQGWETQYF	TGTGCCAGCAGTTTTTATCAGGGGTGGGAGACCCAGTACTTC
NA	TRBV18	TRBJ1-1	NA	CASSPPRPTMNTEAFF	TGTGCCAGCTCACCACCTCGACCAACTATGAACACTGAAGCTTTCTTT
TRBD1	TRBV2	TRBJ1-2	NA	CASSGETGTLWQNGYTF	TGTGCCAGCAGTGGAGAGACAGGGACTTTGTGGCAGAATGGCTACACCTTC
NA	TRBV7-9	TRBJ2-2	once	CASSLEAGNTGELFF	TGTGCCAGCAGCTTAGAAGCGGGGAACACCGGGGAGCTGTTTTTT
NA	TRBV30	TRBJ2-7	NA	CAWSGALYEQYF	TGTGCCTGGAGTGGAGCCCTTTACGAGCAGTACTTC
NA	TRBV2	TRBJ1-5	NA	CASSGNRDNQPQHF	TGTGCCAGCAGTGGAAACAGGGATAATCAGCCCCAGCATTTT